The subject of this entry is one TCR beta chain. The antigen is undetermined. Once graft tissue had been processed, intraepithelial and lamina propria lymphocytes were released. The method was immunoSEQ multiplex PCR; TCRdb's version includes in-frame clones alone and lacks a portion of them. The sample holds roughly 23,000 clones, roughly 79% seen once. Germline V gives CDR1 MNHEY, CDR2 SMNVEV (reference sequence). The CDR3 length is 17 residues. Trimming stripped 5 bases from V and 3 bases from J, with 19 bases between. This specimen belongs to a study of graft-versus-host responses after intestinal transplantation. As for the study in general: Induction with anti-thymocyte globulin, then tacrolimus and steroids for about 3 years, was given to all recipients.

Study-wide results and caveats: An association linked early post-transplant HvG declines with peak circulating GvH clone levels.

This clonotype was obtained from a human patient who received an intestinal transplant, so some T cells may come from the graft donor. Material: ileum tissue, obtained 12 days after intestinal transplant. The chain combines TRBV27 with TRBJ2-2; tentative D call: TRBD2 (6 bases). CDR3 region: CASSPRLTSSDTGELFF. In DNA form, the CDR3 reads TGTGCCAGCAGTCCCCGGTTGACTAGTAGTGACACCGGGGAGCTGTTTTTT.